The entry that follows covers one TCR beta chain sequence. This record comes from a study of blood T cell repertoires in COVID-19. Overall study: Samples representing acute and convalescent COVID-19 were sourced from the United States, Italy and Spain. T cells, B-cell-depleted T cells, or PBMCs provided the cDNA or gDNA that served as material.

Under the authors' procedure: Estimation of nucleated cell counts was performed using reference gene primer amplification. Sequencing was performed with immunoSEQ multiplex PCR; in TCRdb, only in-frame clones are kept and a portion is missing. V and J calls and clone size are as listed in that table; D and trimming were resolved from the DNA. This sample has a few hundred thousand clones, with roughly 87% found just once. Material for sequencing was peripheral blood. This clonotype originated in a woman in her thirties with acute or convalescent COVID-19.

CDR3 sequence: CASSTSGNTDTQYF. In DNA form, the CDR3 reads TGTGCCAGTAGTACTAGCGGGAACACAGATACGCAGTATTTT. The J gene is TRBJ2-3, the V gene TRBV19; TRBD2 matches at 9 bases. With V trimmed by 4 bases and J by 2 bases, 1 base remained unmatched. The CDR3 has 14 amino acids. CDR1 LNHDA and CDR2 SQIVND come from the germline V gene (reference sequence).